This TCR beta chain is from a study of blood T cell repertoires in COVID-19. Study context: T cells, B-cell-depleted T cells, or PBMCs provided the cDNA or gDNA that served as material.

CDR3 length: 15 residues. V dropped 4 bases and J dropped 3; count of bases not matched to a gene: 6. In germline, CDR1 is SGHRS, CDR2 YFSETQ. The repertoire was sequenced with immunoSEQ multiplex PCR; TCRdb's copy has only in-frame clones and lacks some. The sample lists around 180,000 clones, under 85% occurring once. This clone was seen only once. The sequence came from a man aged 60 to 69 with active or convalescent COVID-19. V and J are TRBV5-1 and TRBJ2-5; 10 bases match TRBD1. Sequences were obtained from peripheral blood. The CDR3: CASSNPGTGEETQYF. In DNA form, the CDR3 reads TGCGCCAGCAGCAACCCCGGGACAGGGGAAGAGACCCAGTACTTC.